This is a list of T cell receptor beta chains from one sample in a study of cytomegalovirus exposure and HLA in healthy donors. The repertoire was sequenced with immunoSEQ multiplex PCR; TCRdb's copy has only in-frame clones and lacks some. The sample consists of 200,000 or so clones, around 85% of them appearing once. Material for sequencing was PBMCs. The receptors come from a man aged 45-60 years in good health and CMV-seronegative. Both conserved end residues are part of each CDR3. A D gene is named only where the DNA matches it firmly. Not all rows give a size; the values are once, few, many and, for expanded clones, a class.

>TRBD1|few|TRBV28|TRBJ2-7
TGTGCCAGCAGTTCCGGAGACAGGGGGGACTCCTACGAGCAGTACTTC
CASSSGDRGDSYEQYF
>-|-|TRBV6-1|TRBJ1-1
TGTGCCACCGACTCCGACTACAAGGCTGAAGCTTTCTTT
CATDSDYKAEAFF
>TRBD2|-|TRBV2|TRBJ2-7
TGTGCCAGCAGGATGACTAGCGGGATTCCCAACGAGCAGTACTTC
CASRMTSGIPNEQYF
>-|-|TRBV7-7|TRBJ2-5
TGTGCTAGCAGCTTAGCGCCCAGGGAGACCCAGTACTTC
CASSLAPRETQYF
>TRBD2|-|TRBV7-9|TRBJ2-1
TGTGCCAGCAGCTCCCAAGGCGCTAGCGGGAGGGCCTTTGGGGAGCAGTTCTTC
CASSSQGASGRAFGEQFF
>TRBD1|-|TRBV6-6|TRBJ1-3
TGTGCCAGCAGTTACGGGACAGGGGATGGAAACACCATATATTTT
CASSYGTGDGNTIYF
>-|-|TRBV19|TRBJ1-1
TGTGCCAGTAGTATGGTCGGGACTGAAGCTTTCTTT
CASSMVGTEAFF
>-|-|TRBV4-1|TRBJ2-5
TGCGCCAGCAGCCAACTGCCCATGGAGCCCCCAAGGCCCCAGTACTTC
CASSQLPMEPPRPQYF
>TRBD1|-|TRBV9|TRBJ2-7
TGTGCCAGCAGCACCGGACAGGGTGGGAACGAGCAGTACTTC
CASSTGQGGNEQYF
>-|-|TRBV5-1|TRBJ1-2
TGCGCCAGCAGCAGCGCAGGGAACTATGGCTACACCTTC
CASSSAGNYGYTF
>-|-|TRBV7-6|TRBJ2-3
TGTGCCAGCAGCCACTTAACAGATACGCAGTATTTT
CASSHLTDTQYF
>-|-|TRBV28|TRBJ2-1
TGTGCCAGCCAGCGGGCTTACAATGAGCAGTTCTTC
CASQRAYNEQFF
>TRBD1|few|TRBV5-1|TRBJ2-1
TGCGCCAGCAGCTTGGGGGGACAGGGGTTGAATGAGCAGTTCTTC
CASSLGGQGLNEQFF
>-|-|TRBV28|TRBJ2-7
TGTGCCAGTGTCCGTTCCTACGAGCAGTACTTC
CASVRSYEQYF
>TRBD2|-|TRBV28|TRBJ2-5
TGTGCCAGCAGTTTTCAGCGGGCGGGAGGGGGGGAGACCCAGTACTTC
CASSFQRAGGGETQYF
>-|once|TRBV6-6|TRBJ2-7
TGTGCCAGCATGACACAGGGATACCACGAGCAGTACTTC
CASMTQGYHEQYF
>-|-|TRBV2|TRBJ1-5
TGTGCCAGCAGTGGGCAGGGAAACAATCAGCCCCAGCATTTT
CASSGQGNNQPQHF
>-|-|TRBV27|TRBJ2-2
TGTGCCAGCAGTTTCCCGACGGGGGGCGGCACCGGGGAGCTGTTTTTT
CASSFPTGGGTGELFF
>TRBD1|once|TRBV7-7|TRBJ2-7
TGTGCTAGCAGCCTAGGACAGGGGGTCTACGAGCAGTACTTC
CASSLGQGVYEQYF
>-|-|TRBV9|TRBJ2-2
TGTGCCAGCAGCGTTACTGCAACCGGGGAGCTGTTTTTT
CASSVTATGELFF
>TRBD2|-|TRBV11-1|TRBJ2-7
TGTGCCAGCAGCCGGGGGGGAGCGGGAGAAGAAGAGCAGTACTTC
CASSRGGAGEEEQYF
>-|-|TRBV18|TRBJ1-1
TGTGCCAGCTCCAGACAGGCGGGGGACACTGAAGCTTTCTTT
CASSRQAGDTEAFF
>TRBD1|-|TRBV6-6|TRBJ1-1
TGTGCCAGCAGTTACCAGGGGACAGCGAGCACTGAAGCTTTCTTT
CASSYQGTASTEAFF
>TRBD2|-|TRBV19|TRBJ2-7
TGTGCCAGTAGTGCATCTAGCGGCTTTACCTACGAGCAGTACTTC
CASSASSGFTYEQYF
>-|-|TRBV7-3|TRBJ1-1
TGTGCCAGCAGCCTTCAGGGGTACACTGAAGCTTTCTTT
CASSLQGYTEAFF
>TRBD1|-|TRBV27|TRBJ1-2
TGTGCCAGCAGCTCGAAAGGGGGAGGGTACAGGGGGGGCTACACCTTC
CASSSKGGGYRGGYTF
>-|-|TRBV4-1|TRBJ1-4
TGCGCCAGCAGCCTCAGGCTTAATGAAAAACTGTTTTTT
CASSLRLNEKLFF
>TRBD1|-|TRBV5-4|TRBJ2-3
TGTGCCAGCAGTCAGGGACAGGGGAGGGATACGCAGTATTTT
CASSQGQGRDTQYF
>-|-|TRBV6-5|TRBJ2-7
TGTGCCAGCAGCTCATCCGGGAAGCCCTACGAGCAGTACTTC
CASSSSGKPYEQYF
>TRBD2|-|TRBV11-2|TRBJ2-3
TGTGCCAGCAGCCAGATAGGTGCGGGAGCGCCCGATACGCAGTATTTT
CASSQIGAGAPDTQYF
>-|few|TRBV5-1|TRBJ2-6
TGCGCCAGCAGCCCGACGGTCCCCGCAAACTGGGGGCAAACTTCCTCTGGGGCCAACGTCCTGACTTTC
CASSPTVPANWGQTSSGANVLTF
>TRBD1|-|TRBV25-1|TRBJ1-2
TGTGCCAGCGGGGACAGGGGCTATGGCTACACCTTC
CASGDRGYGYTF
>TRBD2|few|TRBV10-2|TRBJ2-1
TGCGCCACCTTGGGGGGACTAGCGGGAAATGAGCAGTTCTTC
CATLGGLAGNEQFF
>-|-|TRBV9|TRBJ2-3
TGTGCCAGCAGCGTAGCTGGGGCTAGCGGCACAGATACGCAGTATTTT
CASSVAGASGTDTQYF
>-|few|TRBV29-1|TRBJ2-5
TGCAGCGTTGGCACAGGGAGCTCAGAGACCCAGTACTTC
CSVGTGSSETQYF
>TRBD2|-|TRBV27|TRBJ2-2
TGTGCCAGCAGTCCGGAGGCTAGCGGGTCCACCGGGGAGCTGTTTTTT
CASSPEASGSTGELFF
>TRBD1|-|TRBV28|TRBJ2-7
TGTGCCAGCAGTCCAACCGGGACAGGGGGCTCCTACGAGCAGTACTTC
CASSPTGTGGSYEQYF
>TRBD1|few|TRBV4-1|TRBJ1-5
TGCGCCAGCAGCCAAGATCCGACAGGGAACCAGCCCCAGCATTTT
CASSQDPTGNQPQHF
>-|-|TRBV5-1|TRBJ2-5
TGCGCCAGCAGCTTGGGTGAACAGCAAGAGACCCAGTACTTC
CASSLGEQQETQYF
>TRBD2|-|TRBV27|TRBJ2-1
TGTGCCAGCAGTTTTGCGCGGGAGCAAGACAATGAGCAGTTCTTC
CASSFAREQDNEQFF
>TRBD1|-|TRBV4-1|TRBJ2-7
TGCGCCAGCAGCCTGGGACAGGGGGCATACGAGCAGTACTTC
CASSLGQGAYEQYF
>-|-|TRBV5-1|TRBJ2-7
TGCGCCAGCAGCTCCCCCCAGGGGAGACACGAGCAGTACTTC
CASSSPQGRHEQYF
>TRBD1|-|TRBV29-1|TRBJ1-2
TGCAGCGTTGAAGATGAGGATAGAGGGGGCCACTATGGCTACACCTTC
CSVEDEDRGGHYGYTF
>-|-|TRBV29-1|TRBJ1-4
TGCAGCGTTATCGGGCAGAGGGATGAAAAACTGTTTTTT
CSVIGQRDEKLFF
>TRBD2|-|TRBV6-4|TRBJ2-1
TGTGCCAGCAGTGATGGGACTAGCGGGAACAATGAGCAGTTCTTC
CASSDGTSGNNEQFF
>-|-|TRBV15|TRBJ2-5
TGTGCCACCAGCTCTTTGGGGGGTCAAGAGACCCAGTACTTC
CATSSLGGQETQYF
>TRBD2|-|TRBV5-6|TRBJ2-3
TGTGCCAGCAGCTTGGGACTAGCGGGGCACACAGATACGCAGTATTTT
CASSLGLAGHTDTQYF
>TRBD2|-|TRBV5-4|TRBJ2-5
TGTGCCAGCACCGTGGGGGGGGTGGCAGAGACCCAGTACTTC
CASTVGGVAETQYF
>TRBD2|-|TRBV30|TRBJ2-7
TGTGCCTGGACCCCGGGACTAGCCTACGAGCAGTACTTC
CAWTPGLAYEQYF
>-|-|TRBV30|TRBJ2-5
TGTGCCTGGAGCCGGGAGACCCAGTACTTC
CAWSRETQYF
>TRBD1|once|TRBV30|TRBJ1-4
TGTGCCTGCAGGACAGGGGCCTTAATTAATGAAAAACTGTTTTTT
CACRTGALINEKLFF
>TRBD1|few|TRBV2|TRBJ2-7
TGTGCCAGCAGCCCCGACAGGGAGAGGTACGAGCAGTACTTC
CASSPDRERYEQYF
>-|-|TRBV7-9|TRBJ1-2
TGTGCCAGCAGCTCCGACATGAACTATGGCTACACCTTC
CASSSDMNYGYTF
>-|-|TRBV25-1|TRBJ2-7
TGTGCCAGCAGCCTAAGAGCTTTCGGGGACTCCTACGAGCAGTACTTC
CASSLRAFGDSYEQYF